This T cell receptor beta chain was found in a study of T-cell reconstitution after alpha-beta-depleted transplantation in children. Study observations and caveats: About two months after transplant, alpha-beta T cells reportedly came from several hundred expanded graft clones.

Preparation of the TCRbeta library was carried out with unique molecular identifiers. A single record per CDR3 protein comes from TCRdb applying MiXCR to the PCR reads. The sample consists of 190,000 or so distinct CDR3 sequences, roughly 6% of them appearing once. Germline loops: CDR1 MDHEN, CDR2 SYDVKM. This CDR3 contains 14 residues. V was clipped by 5 bases and J by 6 bases, with 17 bases between them. This clonotype was detected ten times or more. Its target is unknown. This sequence originates from a girl in the first two years of life with combined immunodeficiency, due to receive a stem cell transplant. The chain links TRBV28 to TRBJ2-7; D call uncertain. The sample was PBMCs, taken before TCRalphabeta/CD19-depleted stem cell transplant. The CDR3 region has the DNA TGTGCCAGCAGTCCCGACTTATTTTACGGCGAGCAGTACTTC. Its protein product is CASSPDLFYGEQYF.